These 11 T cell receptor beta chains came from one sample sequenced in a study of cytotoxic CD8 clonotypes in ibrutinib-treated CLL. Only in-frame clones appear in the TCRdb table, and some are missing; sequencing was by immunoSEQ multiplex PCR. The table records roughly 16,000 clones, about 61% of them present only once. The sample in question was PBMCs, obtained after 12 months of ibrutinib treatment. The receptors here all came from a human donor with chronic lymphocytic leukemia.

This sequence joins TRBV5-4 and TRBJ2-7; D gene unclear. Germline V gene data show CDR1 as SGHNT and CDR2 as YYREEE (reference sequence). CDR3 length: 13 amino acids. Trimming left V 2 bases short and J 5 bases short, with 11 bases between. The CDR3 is CASSFLGKDEQYF. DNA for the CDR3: TGTGCCAGCAGCTTCCTGGGGAAAGACGAGCAGTACTTC. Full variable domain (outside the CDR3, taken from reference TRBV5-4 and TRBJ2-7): ETGVTQSPTHLIKTRGQQVTLRCSSQSGHNTVSWYQQALGQGPQFIFQYYREEENGRGNFPPRFSGLQFPNYSSELNVNALELDDSALYLCASSFLGKDEQYFGPGTRLTVT.

The CDR3 DNA follows: TGTGCCAGCAGCCAGCGGGGGGTGGAAGAGACCCAGTACTTC. Translated: CASSQRGVEETQYF. The V gene is TRBV5-6, the J gene TRBJ2-5; 9 bases line up with TRBD2. From germline, CDR1 is SGHDT and CDR2 YYEEEE. After removal of 4 bases from V and 3 bases from J, the junction contained 4 bases not matched to a gene. The CDR3 runs to 14 residues.

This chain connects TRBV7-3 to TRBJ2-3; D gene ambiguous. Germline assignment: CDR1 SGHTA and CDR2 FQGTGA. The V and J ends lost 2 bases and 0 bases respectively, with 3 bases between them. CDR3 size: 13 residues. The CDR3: CASSLVSTDTQYF. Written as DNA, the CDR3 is TGTGCCAGCAGCTTAGTTAGCACAGATACGCAGTATTTT.

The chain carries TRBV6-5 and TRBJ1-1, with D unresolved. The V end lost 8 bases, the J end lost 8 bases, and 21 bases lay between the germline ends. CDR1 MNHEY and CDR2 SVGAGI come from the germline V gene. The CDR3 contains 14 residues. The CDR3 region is CASLRARASKEAFF. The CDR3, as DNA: TGTGCCAGCCTCCGGGCCCGTGCCTCAAAAGAAGCTTTCTTT.

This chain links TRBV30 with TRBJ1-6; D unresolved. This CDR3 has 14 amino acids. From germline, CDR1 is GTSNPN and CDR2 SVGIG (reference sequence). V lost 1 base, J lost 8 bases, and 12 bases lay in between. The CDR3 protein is CAWSARAEYSPLHF. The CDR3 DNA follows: TGTGCCTGGAGTGCCCGGGCGGAATATTCACCCCTCCACTTT.

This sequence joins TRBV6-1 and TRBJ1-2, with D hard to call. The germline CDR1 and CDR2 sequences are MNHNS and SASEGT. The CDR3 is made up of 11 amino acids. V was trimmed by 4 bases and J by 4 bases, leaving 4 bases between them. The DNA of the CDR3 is TGTGCCAGCAGTGTTGTCTATGGCTACACCTTC. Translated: CASSVVYGYTF.

The CDR3 protein is CASSDPGGTDTQYF. The CDR3 nucleotides are TGTGCCAGCAGTGACCCAGGGGGCACAGATACGCAGTATTTT. The rearrangement links TRBV2 to TRBJ2-3; TRBD1 might be the D (6 bases). Germline V gives CDR1 SNHLY, CDR2 FYNNEI. This CDR3 spans 14 amino acids. V lost 3 bases to trimming and J lost 1 base, with 8 bases between them.

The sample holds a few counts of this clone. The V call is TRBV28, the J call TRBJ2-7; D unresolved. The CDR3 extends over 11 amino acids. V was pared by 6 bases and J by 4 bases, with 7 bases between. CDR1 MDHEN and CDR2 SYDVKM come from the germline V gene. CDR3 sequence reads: CASRAGYEQYF. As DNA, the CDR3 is TGTGCCAGCAGAGCAGGATACGAGCAGTACTTC. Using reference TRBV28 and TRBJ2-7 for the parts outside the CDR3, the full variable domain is DVKVTQSSRYLVKRTGEKVFLECVQDMDHENMFWYRQDPGLGLRLIYFSYDVKMKEKGDIPEGYSVSREKKERFSLILESASTNQTSMYLCASRAGYEQYFGPGTRLTVT.

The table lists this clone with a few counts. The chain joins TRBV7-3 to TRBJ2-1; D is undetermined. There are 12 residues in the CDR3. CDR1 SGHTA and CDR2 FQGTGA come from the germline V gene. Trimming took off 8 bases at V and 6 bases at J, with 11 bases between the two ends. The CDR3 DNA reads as TGTGCCAGCGGCTATTCCCCCAATGAGCAGTTCTTC. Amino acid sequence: CASGYSPNEQFF.

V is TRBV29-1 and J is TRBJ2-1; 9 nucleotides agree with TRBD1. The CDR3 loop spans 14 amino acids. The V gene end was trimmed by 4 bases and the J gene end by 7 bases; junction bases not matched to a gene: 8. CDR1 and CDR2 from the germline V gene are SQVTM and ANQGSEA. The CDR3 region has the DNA TGCAGCGTTGCGCCGGGACAGGGTCAGAATGAGCAGTTCTTC. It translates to CSVAPGQGQNEQFF.

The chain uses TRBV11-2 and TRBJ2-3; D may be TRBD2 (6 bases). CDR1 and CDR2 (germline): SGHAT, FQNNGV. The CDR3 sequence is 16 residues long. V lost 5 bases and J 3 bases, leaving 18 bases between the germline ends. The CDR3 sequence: CASSRQLAVGTDTQYF. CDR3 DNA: TGTGCCAGCAGCAGGCAACTAGCAGTGGGGACAGATACGCAGTATTTT.